This entry describes one TCR beta chain. Its specificity is unknown. These data come from a study of T cell responses to AZD1222 COVID-19 vaccine. Study outcomes and limitations: Samples come after the peak T cell response, not at day 14. Just a handful of AZD1222 recipients were seropositive at baseline.

Per germline, CDR1 SEHNR and CDR2 FQNEAQ (reference sequence). The V end lost 3 bases, the J end lost 3 bases, and 15 bases lay between the germline ends. This CDR3 has 15 residues. Clones were sequenced by immunoSEQ multiplex PCR, and TCRdb holds only the in-frame ones, with some missing. In the table there are about 86,000 clones, 88% of which are singletons. J is TRBJ2-7 and V is TRBV7-9; D could derive from TRBD1 or TRBD2 (5 bases each). Source: peripheral blood, taken 28 days after the second AZD1222 dose. This TCR came from an adult who received the AZD1222 COVID-19 vaccine. The CDR3 region has the DNA TGTGCCAGCAGCTTCCCGGGGCAGGGCCTCTACGAGCAGTACTTC. It is translated as CASSFPGQGLYEQYF.